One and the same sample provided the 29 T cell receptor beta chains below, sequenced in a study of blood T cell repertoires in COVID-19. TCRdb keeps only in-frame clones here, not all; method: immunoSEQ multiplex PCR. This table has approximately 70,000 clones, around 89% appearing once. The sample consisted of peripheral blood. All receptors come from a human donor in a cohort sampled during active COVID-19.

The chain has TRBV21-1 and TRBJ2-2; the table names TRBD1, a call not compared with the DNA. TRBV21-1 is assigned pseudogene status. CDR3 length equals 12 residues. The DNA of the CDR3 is TGTGCCAGCAGCTCAGGGGCCGGGGAGCTGTTTTTT. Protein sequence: CASSSGAGELFF.

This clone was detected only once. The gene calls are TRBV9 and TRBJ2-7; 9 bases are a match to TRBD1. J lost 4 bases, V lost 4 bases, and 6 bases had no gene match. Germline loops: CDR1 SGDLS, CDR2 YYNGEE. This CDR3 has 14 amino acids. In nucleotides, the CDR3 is TGTGCCAGCAGCCAGGGGGACAGGGTGTACGAGCAGTACTTC. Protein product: CASSQGDRVYEQYF. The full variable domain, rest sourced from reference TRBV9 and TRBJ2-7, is DSGVTQTPKHLITATGQRVTLRCSPRSGDLSVYWYQQSLDQGLQFLIQYYNGEERAKGNILERFSAQQFPDLHSELNLSSLELGDSALYFCASSQGDRVYEQYFGPGTRLTVT.

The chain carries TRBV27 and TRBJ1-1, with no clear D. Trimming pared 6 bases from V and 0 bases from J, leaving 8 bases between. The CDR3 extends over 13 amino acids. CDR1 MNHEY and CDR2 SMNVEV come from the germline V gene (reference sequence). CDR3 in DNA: TGTGCCAGCAGCGCTTACATGAACACTGAAGCTTTCTTT. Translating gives CASSAYMNTEAFF.

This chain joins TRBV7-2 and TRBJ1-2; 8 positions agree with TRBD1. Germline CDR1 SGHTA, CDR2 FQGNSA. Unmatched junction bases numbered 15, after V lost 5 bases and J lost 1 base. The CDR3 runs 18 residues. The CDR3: CASSRTADRDWVNYGYTF. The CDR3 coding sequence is TGTGCCAGCAGCCGTACCGCGGACAGGGATTGGGTTAACTATGGCTACACCTTC.

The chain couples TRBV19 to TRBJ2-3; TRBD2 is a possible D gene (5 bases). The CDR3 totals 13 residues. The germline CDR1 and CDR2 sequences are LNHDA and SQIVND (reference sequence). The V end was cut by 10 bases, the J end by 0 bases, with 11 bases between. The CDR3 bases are TGTGCCACGGCGGGCTCTAGCACAGATACGCAGTATTTT. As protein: CATAGSSTDTQYF.

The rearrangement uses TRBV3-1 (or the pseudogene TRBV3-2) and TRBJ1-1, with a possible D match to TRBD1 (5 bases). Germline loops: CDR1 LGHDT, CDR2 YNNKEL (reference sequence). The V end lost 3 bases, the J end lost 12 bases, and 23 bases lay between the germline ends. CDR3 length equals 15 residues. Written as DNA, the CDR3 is TGTGCCAGCAGCCAGGGGGGGGAAGGGGCAGCCGAGACTTTCTTT. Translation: CASSQGGEGAAETFF.

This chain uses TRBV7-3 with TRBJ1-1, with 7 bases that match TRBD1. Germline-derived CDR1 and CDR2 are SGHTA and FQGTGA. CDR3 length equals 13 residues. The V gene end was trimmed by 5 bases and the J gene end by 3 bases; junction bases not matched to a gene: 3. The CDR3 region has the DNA TGTGCCAGCAGCATCACAGGGGACACTGAAGCTTTCTTT. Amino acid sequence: CASSITGDTEAFF.

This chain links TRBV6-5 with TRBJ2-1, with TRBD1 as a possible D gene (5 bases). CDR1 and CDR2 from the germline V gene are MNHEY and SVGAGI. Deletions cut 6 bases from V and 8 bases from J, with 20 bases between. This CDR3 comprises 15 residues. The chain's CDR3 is CASRVPQGIQDEQFF. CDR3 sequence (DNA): TGTGCCAGCAGGGTCCCGCAGGGTATTCAGGATGAGCAGTTCTTC.

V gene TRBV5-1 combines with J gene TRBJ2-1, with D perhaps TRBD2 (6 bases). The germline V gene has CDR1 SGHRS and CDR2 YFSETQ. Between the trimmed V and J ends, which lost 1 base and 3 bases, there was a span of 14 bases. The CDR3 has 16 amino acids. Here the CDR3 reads CASSLYGGAIYNEQFF. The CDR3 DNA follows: TGCGCCAGCAGCTTGTACGGGGGAGCCATCTACAATGAGCAGTTCTTC.

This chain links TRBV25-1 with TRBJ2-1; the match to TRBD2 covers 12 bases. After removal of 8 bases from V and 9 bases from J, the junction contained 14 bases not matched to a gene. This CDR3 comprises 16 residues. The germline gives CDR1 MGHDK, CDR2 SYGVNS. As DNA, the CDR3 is TGTGCCAGCGTGACCAGCGTTCCGGGACTAGCGGGTGAGCAGTTCTTC. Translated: CASVTSVPGLAGEQFF.

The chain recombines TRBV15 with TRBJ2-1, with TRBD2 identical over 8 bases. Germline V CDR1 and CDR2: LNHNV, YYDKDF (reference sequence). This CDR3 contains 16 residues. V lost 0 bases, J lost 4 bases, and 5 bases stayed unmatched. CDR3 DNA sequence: TGTGCCACCAGCAGAGATCAGGCTAGCGGGTACAATGAGCAGTTCTTC. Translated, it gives CATSRDQASGYNEQFF.

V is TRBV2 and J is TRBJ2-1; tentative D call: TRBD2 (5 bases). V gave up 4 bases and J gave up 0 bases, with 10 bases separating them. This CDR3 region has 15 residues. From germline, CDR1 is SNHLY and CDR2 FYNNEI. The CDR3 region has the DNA TGTGCCAGCAGTGCCGGACTGAGCTCCTACAATGAGCAGTTCTTC. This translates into CASSAGLSSYNEQFF.

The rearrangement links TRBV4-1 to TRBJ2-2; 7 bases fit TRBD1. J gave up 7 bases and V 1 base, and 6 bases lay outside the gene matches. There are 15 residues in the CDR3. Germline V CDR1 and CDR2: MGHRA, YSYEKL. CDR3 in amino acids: CASSQVLDRDGELFF. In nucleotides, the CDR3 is TGCGCCAGCAGCCAAGTTCTAGACAGGGACGGGGAGCTGTTTTTT.

The CDR3 DNA sequence: TGTGCCAGCAGCTTAGTATTTCGGACAGGGACTGAAGCTTTCTTT. It yields the protein CASSLVFRTGTEAFF. The rearrangement uses TRBV7-2 and TRBJ1-1; 8 bases agree with TRBD1. This CDR3 has 15 amino acids. With 1 base clipped from V and 5 bases from J, the junction kept 6 bases outside the gene matches. Germline V CDR1 and CDR2: SGHTA, FQGNSA.

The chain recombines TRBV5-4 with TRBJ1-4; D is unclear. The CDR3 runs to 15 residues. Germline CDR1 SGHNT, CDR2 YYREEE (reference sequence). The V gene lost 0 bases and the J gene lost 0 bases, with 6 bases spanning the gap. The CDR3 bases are TGTGCCAGCAGCTTGGGCGTCGCAACTAATGAAAAACTGTTTTTT. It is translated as CASSLGVATNEKLFF.

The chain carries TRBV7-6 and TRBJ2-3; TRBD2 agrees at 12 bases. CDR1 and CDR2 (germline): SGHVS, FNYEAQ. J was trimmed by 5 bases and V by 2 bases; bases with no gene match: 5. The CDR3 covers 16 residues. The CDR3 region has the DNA TGTGCCAGCAGCTTACGGACTAGCGGGGTGGGAGATACGCAGTATTTT. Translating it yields CASSLRTSGVGDTQYF.

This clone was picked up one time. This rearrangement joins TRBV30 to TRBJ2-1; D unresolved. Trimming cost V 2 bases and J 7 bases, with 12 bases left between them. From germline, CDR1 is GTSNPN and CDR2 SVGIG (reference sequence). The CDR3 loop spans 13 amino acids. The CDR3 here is CAWSFRSGNEQFF. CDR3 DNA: TGTGCCTGGAGTTTCCGATCCGGGAATGAGCAGTTCTTC.

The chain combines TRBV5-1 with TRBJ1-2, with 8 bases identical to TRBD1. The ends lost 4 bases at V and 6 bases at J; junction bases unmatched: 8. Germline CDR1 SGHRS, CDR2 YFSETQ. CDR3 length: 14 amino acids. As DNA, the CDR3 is TGCGCCAGCAGCGTCGGACAGGGAGAAGATGGCTACACCTTC. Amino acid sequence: CASSVGQGEDGYTF. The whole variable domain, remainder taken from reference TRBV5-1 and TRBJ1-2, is KAGVTQTPRYLIKTRGQQVTLSCSPISGHRSVSWYQQTPGQGLQFLFEYFSETQRNKGNFPGRFSGRQFSNSRSEMNVSTLELGDSALYLCASSVGQGEDGYTFGSGTRLTVV.

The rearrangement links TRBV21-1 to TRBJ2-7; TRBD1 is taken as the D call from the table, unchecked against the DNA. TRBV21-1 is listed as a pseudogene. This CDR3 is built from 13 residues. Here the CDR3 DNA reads TGTGCCAGAAGACAGCCTAAAAACTACGAGCAGTACGTC. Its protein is CARRQPKNYEQYV.

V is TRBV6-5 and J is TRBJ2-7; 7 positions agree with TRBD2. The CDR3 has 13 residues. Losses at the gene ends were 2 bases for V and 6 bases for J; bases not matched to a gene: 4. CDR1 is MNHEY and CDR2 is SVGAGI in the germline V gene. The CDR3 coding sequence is TGTGCCAGCAGTTACCCAGGGAGGGGCGAGCAGTACTTC. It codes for CASSYPGRGEQYF.

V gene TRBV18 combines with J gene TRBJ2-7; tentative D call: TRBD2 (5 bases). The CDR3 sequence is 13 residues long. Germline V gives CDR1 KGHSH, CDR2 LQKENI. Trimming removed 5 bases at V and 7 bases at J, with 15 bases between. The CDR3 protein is CASSSGISGEQYF. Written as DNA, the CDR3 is TGTGCCAGCTCATCCGGGATTTCTGGGGAGCAGTACTTC.

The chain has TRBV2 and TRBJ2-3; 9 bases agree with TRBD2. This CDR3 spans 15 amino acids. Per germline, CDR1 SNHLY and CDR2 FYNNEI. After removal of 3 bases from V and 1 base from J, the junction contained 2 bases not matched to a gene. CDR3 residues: CASSERTSGTDTQYF. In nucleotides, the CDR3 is TGTGCCAGCAGTGAGCGGACTAGCGGCACAGATACGCAGTATTTT.

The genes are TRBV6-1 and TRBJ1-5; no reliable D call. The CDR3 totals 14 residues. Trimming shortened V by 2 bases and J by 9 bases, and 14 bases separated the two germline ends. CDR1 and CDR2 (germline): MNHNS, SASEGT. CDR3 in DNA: TGTGCCAGCAGTGAATCAATCTCCGGGAGGCCCCAGCATTTT. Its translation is CASSESISGRPQHF.

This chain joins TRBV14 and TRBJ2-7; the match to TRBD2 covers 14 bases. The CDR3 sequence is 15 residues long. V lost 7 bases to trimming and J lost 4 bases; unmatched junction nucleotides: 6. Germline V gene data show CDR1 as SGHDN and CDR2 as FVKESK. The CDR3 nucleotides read TGTGCCAGCATAACCGGGACTAGCGGGAGTTACGAGCAGTACGTC. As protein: CASITGTSGSYEQYV.

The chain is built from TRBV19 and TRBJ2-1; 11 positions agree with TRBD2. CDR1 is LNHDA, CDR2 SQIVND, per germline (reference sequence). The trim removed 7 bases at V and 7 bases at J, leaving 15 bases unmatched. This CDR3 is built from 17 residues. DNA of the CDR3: TGTGCCAGTACCCCACCCCCACTAGCGGGAGTGAGAAATGAGCAGTTCTTC. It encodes CASTPPPLAGVRNEQFF.

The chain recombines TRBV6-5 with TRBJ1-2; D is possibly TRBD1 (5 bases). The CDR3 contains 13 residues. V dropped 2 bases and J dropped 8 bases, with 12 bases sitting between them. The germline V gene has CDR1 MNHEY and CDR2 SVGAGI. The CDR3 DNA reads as TGTGCCAGCAGTTACGGGCAGGGTTTAGGCTACACCTTC. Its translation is CASSYGQGLGYTF.

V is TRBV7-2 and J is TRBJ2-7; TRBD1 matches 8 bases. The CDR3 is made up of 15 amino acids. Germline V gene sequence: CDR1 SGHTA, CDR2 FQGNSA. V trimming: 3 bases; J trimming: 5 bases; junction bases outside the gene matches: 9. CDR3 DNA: TGTGCCAGCAGCTTTCGTGGACAGGGAACGAACGAGCAGTACTTC. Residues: CASSFRGQGTNEQYF.

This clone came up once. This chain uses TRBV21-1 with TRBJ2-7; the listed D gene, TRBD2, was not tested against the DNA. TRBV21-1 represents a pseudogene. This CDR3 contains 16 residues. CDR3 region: CASSGPPGLAAHEQYV. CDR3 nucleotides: TGTGCCAGCAGCGGACCGCCGGGACTAGCGGCCCACGAGCAGTACGTC.

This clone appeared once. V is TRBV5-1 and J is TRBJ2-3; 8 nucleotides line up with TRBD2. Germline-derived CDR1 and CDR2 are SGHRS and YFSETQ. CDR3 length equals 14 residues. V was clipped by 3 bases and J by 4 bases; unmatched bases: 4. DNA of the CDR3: TGCGCCAGCAGCTCAGCGGGAGATGCAGATACGCAGTATTTT. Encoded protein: CASSSAGDADTQYF.